This TCR beta chain was observed in a study of blood T cell repertoires in COVID-19. Study overall: PBMCs, B-cell-depleted T cells, or T cells provided the cDNA or gDNA that made up the material.

The repertoire was sequenced with immunoSEQ multiplex PCR; TCRdb's copy has only in-frame clones and lacks some. Of a few hundred thousand clones detected, roughly 84% appear once; the ten largest clones hold around 1.5%. V lost 6 bases to trimming and J lost 6 bases; unmatched junction nucleotides: 6. The CDR3 is made up of 13 amino acids. Germline CDR1 and CDR2: KGHSH and LQKENI. The source is a middle-aged woman who had recovered from COVID-19. The J gene is TRBJ2-7, the V gene TRBV18, with 9 bases fitting TRBD1. Sequencing was performed on peripheral blood. CDR3 region: CASSRDRDAEQYF. The DNA of the CDR3 is TGTGCCAGCTCGAGGGACAGGGATGCCGAGCAGTACTTC.